This is a list of T cell receptor beta chains from one sample in a study of T cell responses to AZD1222 COVID-19 vaccine. Assay: immunoSEQ multiplex PCR; the TCRdb copy retains only in-frame clones and omits some. The sample includes over 65,000 clones, roughly nine tenths seen only once; the top ten take approximately 7%. Sequences were derived from peripheral blood, sampled on day 0 of AZD1222 vaccination. The receptor set was obtained from an adult in good health. CDR3s include the opening cysteine and the closing phenylalanine or tryptophan. Each record gives: V gene, J gene, CDR3 protein.

V: TRBV2
J: TRBJ2-7
CDR3: CASRTGVPYEQYF

V: TRBV28
J: TRBJ1-1
CDR3: CASGTEAFF

V: TRBV28
J: TRBJ2-5
CDR3: CASSSGQRQGETQYF

V: TRBV5-1
J: TRBJ2-7
CDR3: CASSLELGSVYEQYF

V: TRBV29-1
J: TRBJ1-1
CDR3: CSGRQRENTEAFF

V: TRBV27
J: TRBJ2-3
CDR3: CASSLLLFSGSTDTQYF

V: TRBV28
J: TRBJ1-6
CDR3: CASSPGNNSPLHF

V: TRBV6-6
J: TRBJ2-5
CDR3: CASTLSGARQETQYF

V: TRBV7-3
J: TRBJ2-7
CDR3: CASSLNLGYEQYF

V: TRBV7-8
J: TRBJ1-5
CDR3: CASSGDRGIGSNQPQHF

V: TRBV28
J: TRBJ2-5
CDR3: CASSVAGETQYF

V: TRBV12-5
J: TRBJ1-2
CDR3: CASGLDSSYGYTF

V: TRBV4-1
J: TRBJ1-2
CDR3: CASSQEQGPNYGYTF

V: TRBV28
J: TRBJ1-1
CDR3: CASSLPGPRGTEAFF

V: TRBV19
J: TRBJ1-5
CDR3: CASSIVGGRYQPQHF

V: TRBV19
J: TRBJ1-5
CDR3: CASSIVTGTGGQPQHF

V: TRBV14
J: TRBJ2-5
CDR3: CASSQGGRAGETQYF

V: TRBV7-9
J: TRBJ1-5
CDR3: CASSSSGTGSNQPQHF